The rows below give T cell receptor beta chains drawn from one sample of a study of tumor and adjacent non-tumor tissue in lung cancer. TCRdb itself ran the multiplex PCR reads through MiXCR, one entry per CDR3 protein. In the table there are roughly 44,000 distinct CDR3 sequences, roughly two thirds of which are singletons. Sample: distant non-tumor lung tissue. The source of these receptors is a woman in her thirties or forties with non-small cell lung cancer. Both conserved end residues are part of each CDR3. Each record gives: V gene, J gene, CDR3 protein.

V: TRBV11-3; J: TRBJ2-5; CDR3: CTSGRDRVETQYF
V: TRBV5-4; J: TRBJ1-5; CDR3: CASSLSRGKYQPQHF
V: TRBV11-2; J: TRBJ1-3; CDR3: CASSLGPNTIYF
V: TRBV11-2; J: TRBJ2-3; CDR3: CVSSLGAGPTDTQYF
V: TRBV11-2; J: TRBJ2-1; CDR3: CVSSTGLAGVPGQFF
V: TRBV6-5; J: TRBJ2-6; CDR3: CASSYGTSGSGANVLTF
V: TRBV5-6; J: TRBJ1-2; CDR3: CASRRVRGDGYTF
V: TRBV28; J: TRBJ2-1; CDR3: CASSRFLREIRFF
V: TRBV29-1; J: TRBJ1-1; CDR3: CSVYYSEAFF
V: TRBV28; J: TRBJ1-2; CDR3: CASRQEAYGYTF
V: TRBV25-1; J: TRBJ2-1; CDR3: CASSEWSIGRAMEQFF
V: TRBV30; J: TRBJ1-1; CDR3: CAWSSPSGTMNTEAFF
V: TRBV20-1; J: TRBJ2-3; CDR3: CSADLTTGLAGGHVQYF
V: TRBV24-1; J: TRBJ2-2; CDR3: CATTSSDGELFF
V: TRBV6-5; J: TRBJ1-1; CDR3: CASSSGPAQETFF
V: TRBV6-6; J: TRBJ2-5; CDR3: CASRPDGGPTQETQYF
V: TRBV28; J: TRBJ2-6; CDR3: CASRLSDRTRANVLTF
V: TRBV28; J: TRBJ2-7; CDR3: CASSRPGFDREQYF
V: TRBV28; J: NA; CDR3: CASSLGATSTDTQHF
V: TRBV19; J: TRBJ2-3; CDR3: CASSHTQAGTDTQYF
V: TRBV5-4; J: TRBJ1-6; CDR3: CASSPGLGFSPFHF
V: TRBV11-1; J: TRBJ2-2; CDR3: CAGSSRAIGTGELFF
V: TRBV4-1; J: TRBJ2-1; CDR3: CASSQASRLNEQFF
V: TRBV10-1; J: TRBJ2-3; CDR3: CAISESYSASGIRVTQYF
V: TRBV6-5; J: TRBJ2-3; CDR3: CVTRLVPSDTDMQYF
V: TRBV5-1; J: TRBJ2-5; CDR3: CASSLVGDWETQYF
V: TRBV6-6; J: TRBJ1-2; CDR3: CACSTGHKRVNHGYTF
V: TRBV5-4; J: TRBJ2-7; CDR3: CASSLNSGGAGYEQYF
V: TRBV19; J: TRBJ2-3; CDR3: CATARGGSTDTQYF
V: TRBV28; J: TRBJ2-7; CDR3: CASTPTAGSGDEQYF
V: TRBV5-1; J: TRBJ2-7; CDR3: CASSLYPGTAYEQYF
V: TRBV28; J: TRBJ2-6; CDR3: CASSLLRGSSGANVLTF
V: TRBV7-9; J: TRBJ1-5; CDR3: CASSLPGVGQPQHF
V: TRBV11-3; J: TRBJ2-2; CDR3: CASSLGDTWELIF
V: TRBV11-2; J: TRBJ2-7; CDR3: CASSLFGRAHYEQYF
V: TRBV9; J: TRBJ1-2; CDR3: CASSVPVRTNYGYTF
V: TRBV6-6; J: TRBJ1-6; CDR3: CTSSLRTGEYSPIHF